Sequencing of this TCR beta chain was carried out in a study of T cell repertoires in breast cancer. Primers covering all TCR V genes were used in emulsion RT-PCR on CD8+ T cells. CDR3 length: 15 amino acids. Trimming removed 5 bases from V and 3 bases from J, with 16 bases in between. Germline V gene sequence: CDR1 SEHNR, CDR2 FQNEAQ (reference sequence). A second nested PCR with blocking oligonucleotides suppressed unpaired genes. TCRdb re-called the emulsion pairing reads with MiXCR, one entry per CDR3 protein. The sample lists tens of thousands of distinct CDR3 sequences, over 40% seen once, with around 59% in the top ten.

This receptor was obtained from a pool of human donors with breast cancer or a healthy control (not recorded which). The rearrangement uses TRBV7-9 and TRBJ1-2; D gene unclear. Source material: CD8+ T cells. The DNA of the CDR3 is TGTGCCAGCAGCCCCCCAGGAGAAGGACACTATGGCTACACCTTC. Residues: CASSPPGEGHYGYTF.